These T cell receptor beta chains were read from a single sample in a study of blood T cells in healthy people across ages. TCRdb independently ran MiXCR on the 5' RACE reads; one entry per CDR3 protein. The sample shows under 2,000,000 distinct CDR3 sequences, approximately 50% of them seen only once. The sequencing sample was made of blood. All receptors derive from a middle-aged woman in good health. CDR3s include the opening cysteine and the closing phenylalanine or tryptophan. A D gene is named only where the DNA matches it firmly. The size of a clone is reported for some rows only, either as once, few or many, or as a class for expanded clones.

v_gene	d_gene	abundance	len	j_gene	CDR3nt	CDR3aa
TRBV9	TRBD2	few	16	TRBJ2-5	TGTGCCAGCAGCGCACCTAGCGGGGGCCTCCAAGAGACCCAGTACTTC	CASSAPSGGLQETQYF
TRBV5-1	NA	NA	13	TRBJ1-2	TGCGCCAGCAGCTTGACAGTGGACCATGGCTACACCTTC	CASSLTVDHGYTF
TRBV7-6	NA	NA	14	TRBJ1-1	TGTGCCAGCAGCTTAGCATCAGGGTCGTCTGAAGCTTTCTTT	CASSLASGSSEAFF
TRBV6-5	NA	NA	14	TRBJ2-3	TGTGCCAGCGGAATCAGCAGGCCAAAAGATACGCAGTATTTT	CASGISRPKDTQYF
TRBV5-1	TRBD1	few	14	TRBJ1-2	TGCGCCAGCAGTACCGACAGGGGATTCTATGGCTACACCTTC	CASSTDRGFYGYTF
TRBV5-1	NA	few	14	TRBJ1-2	TGCGCCAGCAGCTCGGATGGGGGAATCGGCGGCTACACCTTC	CASSSDGGIGGYTF
TRBV5-1	NA	NA	13	TRBJ1-2	TGCGCCAGCAGCTTGGAGGCAGTTAATGGCTACACCTTT	CASSLEAVNGYTF
TRBV7-2	TRBD2	NA	15	TRBJ2-1	TGTGCCAGCAGCCCCACTAGCGGGGGCCTGAGTGAGCAGTTCTTC	CASSPTSGGLSEQFF
TRBV6-1	NA	NA	14	TRBJ1-1	TGTGCCAGCAGTGAAATAGGCGGGTGGAGAGAAGCTTTCTTT	CASSEIGGWREAFF
TRBV4-2	NA	NA	16	TRBJ1-2	TGTGCCAGCAGCCAAGTCGGGGGAAGCCCACCCTATGGCTACACCTTC	CASSQVGGSPPYGYTF
TRBV7-2	NA	NA	15	TRBJ1-1	TGTGCCAGCAGCCCAAACAGGGTATGGGGCACTGAAGCTTTCTTT	CASSPNRVWGTEAFF
TRBV9	TRBD2	NA	16	TRBJ2-3	TGTGCCAGCAGCGTCGACGGGAGGGCGGGTACAGATACGCAGTATTTT	CASSVDGRAGTDTQYF
TRBV24-1	TRBD1	once	15	TRBJ2-1	TGTGCCACCAGTGATTGGCAGGGGGCCCACAATGAGCAGTTCTTC	CATSDWQGAHNEQFF
TRBV27	TRBD2	few	16	TRBJ2-5	TGTGCCAGCAGTTCCCCGGTGGGGAGGGGTCACAGGACCCAGTACTTC	CASSSPVGRGHRTQYF
TRBV27	TRBD1	NA	14	TRBJ2-1	TGTGCCAGCAGTAACAGGGGGCATAACAATGAGCAGTTCTTC	CASSNRGHNNEQFF
TRBV4-2	TRBD2	few	16	TRBJ2-3	TGTGCCAGCAGCCCCCGGACTAGCGGGGAGGGAGATACGCAGTATTTT	CASSPRTSGEGDTQYF
TRBV15	TRBD2	NA	19	TRBJ2-1	TGTGCCACCAGCAGAGATAGGCGGAGCTGGGGACTAGCGGGGAATGAGCAGTTCTTC	CATSRDRRSWGLAGNEQFF
TRBV20-1	NA	NA	14	TRBJ2-5	TGCAGTGCGAGAGGGGGGGCCGCACAAGAGACCCAGTACTTC	CSARGGAAQETQYF
TRBV29-1	NA	NA	12	TRBJ1-1	TGCAGCTCTCGGAAGGGGAACACTGAAGCTTTCTTT	CSSRKGNTEAFF
TRBV7-9	TRBD1	NA	14	TRBJ1-2	TGTGCCAGCAGCCCGAAGGGGCGGGACAGGGTACTCACCTTC	CASSPKGRDRVLTF
TRBV27	NA	once	14	TRBJ1-6	TGTGCCAGCAGTTTTGTCATACCAAATTCACCCCTCCACTTT	CASSFVIPNSPLHF
TRBV12-3/TRBV12-4	NA	NA	17	TRBJ2-3	TGTGCCAGCAGCCCCTTTGTTGATGGGGGACTCACAGATACGCAGTATTTT	CASSPFVDGGLTDTQYF
TRBV29-1	NA	NA	15	TRBJ1-2	TGCAGCGCGGGCGGGGCAGGAGCAGCTAACTATGGCTACACCTTC	CSAGGAGAANYGYTF
TRBV6-6	TRBD1	NA	13	TRBJ1-6	TGTGCCAGCAGTTACTCGCAGGGGGCACCCCTCCACTTT	CASSYSQGAPLHF
TRBV9	NA	few	17	TRBJ2-1	TGTGCCAGCAGCGGAGGATCTTTGCCAACCTCCTACAATGAGCAGTTCTTC	CASSGGSLPTSYNEQFF
TRBV6-6	NA	once	14	TRBJ2-2	TGTGCCAGCTCAGGAGAGGGGTACACCGGGGAGCTGTTTTTT	CASSGEGYTGELFF
TRBV12-3/TRBV12-4	NA	few	17	TRBJ2-6	TGTGCCAGCAGTTCAGGGACCGGCTCCTCTGGGGCCAACGTCCTGACTTTC	CASSSGTGSSGANVLTF
TRBV7-2	NA	NA	14	TRBJ2-5	TGTGCCAGCAGCTTATTTGGGGAACAAGAGACCCAGTACTTC	CASSLFGEQETQYF
TRBV29-1	NA	NA	13	TRBJ2-3	TGCAGCGGCCGGCGCCTAGCCGAAGATACGCAGTATTTT	CSGRRLAEDTQYF
TRBV27	NA	NA	14	TRBJ2-3	TGTGCCAGCAGTCGGGCAGGGAGCCCAGATACGCAGTATTTT	CASSRAGSPDTQYF
TRBV7-2	NA	NA	15	TRBJ1-4	TGTGCCAGCAGCTCTCTCAGCCTAACTAATGAAAAACCGTTTTTT	CASSSLSLTNEKPFF
TRBV6-2/TRBV6-3	TRBD1	few	13	TRBJ2-4	TGTGCCAGCCACCCGACAGGGACGACCATTCAGTACTTC	CASHPTGTTIQYF
TRBV2	TRBD2	few	13	TRBJ2-7	TGTGTCGGGGGACTAGCGGGGGGCAACGAGCAGTACTTC	CVGGLAGGNEQYF
TRBV6-5	NA	NA	15	TRBJ2-3	TGTGCCAGCAGGCTTGATGCGGTCGTGACAGATACGCAGTATTTT	CASRLDAVVTDTQYF
TRBV4-3	NA	NA	15	TRBJ2-5	TGCGCCAGCAGCCAATTCGACGGATCGGGAGAGACCCAGTACTTC	CASSQFDGSGETQYF
TRBV6-5	NA	NA	15	TRBJ2-5	TGTGCCAGCAGTTACTCGAGCTCAAATCAAGAGACCCAGTACTTC	CASSYSSSNQETQYF
TRBV4-2	NA	few	15	TRBJ2-1	TGTGCCAGCAGCCCCCGGTACGGCCGGGACAATGAGCAGTTCTTC	CASSPRYGRDNEQFF
TRBV5-1	NA	NA	15	TRBJ1-5	TGCGCCAGCAGCCCTCAGGTGGGAAACAATCAGCCCCAGCATTTT	CASSPQVGNNQPQHF
TRBV20-1	NA	few	12	TRBJ2-7	TGCAGTGCTAGCGGGCAGCACTACGAGCAGTACTTC	CSASGQHYEQYF
TRBV20-1	TRBD1	NA	16	TRBJ2-5	TGCAGTGCCCCTATCGCCGGGACAGCTAGTTGGGAGACCCAGTACTTC	CSAPIAGTASWETQYF
TRBV11-1	NA	NA	17	TRBJ2-3	TGTGCCAGCAGCCGTTATAACAGACTGGGTAGCACAGATACGCAGTATTTT	CASSRYNRLGSTDTQYF
TRBV4-1	NA	NA	16	TRBJ1-2	TGCGCCAGCAGCCTCACAGAACCCTACACCAGCTATGGCTACACCTTC	CASSLTEPYTSYGYTF
TRBV7-9	NA	once	13	TRBJ2-5	TGTGCCAGCAGCATCCGGGACGATAATGAGCAGTACTTC	CASSIRDDNEQYF
TRBV2	NA	few	18	TRBJ2-6	TGTGCCAGCAGTTCTGGGCAGACCTTCTTCTCTGGGGCCAACGTCCTGACTTTC	CASSSGQTFFSGANVLTF
TRBV9	TRBD1	many	14	TRBJ1-6	TGTGCCAGCAGCGTACAGGGGGCAGATTCACCCCTCCACTTT	CASSVQGADSPLHF
TRBV12-3/TRBV12-4	NA	NA	13	TRBJ2-3	TGTGCCAGCAGAAGACTAGGGGGGGATACGCAGTATTTT	CASRRLGGDTQYF
TRBV4-1	NA	NA	17	TRBJ1-4	TGCGCCAGCAGCCAAGAATGGGAGGCCCCGACTAATGAAAAACTGTTTTTT	CASSQEWEAPTNEKLFF
TRBV12-3/TRBV12-4	TRBD2	few	17	TRBJ2-5	TGTGCCAGCAGTCGGACTAGCGGGGACCCTGAACAAGAGACCCAGTACTTC	CASSRTSGDPEQETQYF
TRBV7-9	NA	once	12	TRBJ1-4	TGTGCCAGCAGCGTAGACAAGGAAAAACTGTTTTTT	CASSVDKEKLFF
TRBV3-1	NA	NA	15	TRBJ2-5	TGTGCCAGCAGCCAGGGGGTTTTATATGAAGAGACCCAGTACTTC	CASSQGVLYEETQYF
TRBV27	TRBD1	NA	16	TRBJ2-2	TGTGCCAGCAGCCCTTGGACAGGGACGCGCACCGGGGAGCTGTTTTTT	CASSPWTGTRTGELFF
TRBV20-1	NA	NA	12	TRBJ2-7	TGCAGTGCTAGCCCAAATTCCTACGAGCAGTACTTC	CSASPNSYEQYF
TRBV24-1	TRBD1	NA	18	TRBJ2-3	TGTGCCACCAGCCACCAAACTGGGACAGCCATTACGGTAGATACGCAGTATTTT	CATSHQTGTAITVDTQYF
TRBV28	NA	NA	19	TRBJ1-4	TGTGCCAGCAGTCCTGGGACGTCGAACGGGGCGGCAACTAATGAAAAACTGTTTTTT	CASSPGTSNGAATNEKLFF
TRBV9	NA	NA	14	TRBJ2-5	TGTGCCAGCAGCGTAGAGGACTACGAAGAGACCCAGTACTTC	CASSVEDYEETQYF
TRBV11-2	TRBD2	NA	16	TRBJ2-1	TGTGCCAGCAGCTCACGGAGCGGGGGGGCCGGGAATGAGCAGTTCTTC	CASSSRSGGAGNEQFF
TRBV7-2	NA	NA	14	TRBJ1-1	TGTGCCAGCAGCTTTGAACGGCTAAAACCGGAAGCTTTCTTT	CASSFERLKPEAFF